A selection of T cell receptor beta chains follows, all from one sample in a study of blood T cell repertoires in COVID-19. Using immunoSEQ multiplex PCR, the repertoire was profiled, and TCRdb retains in-frame clones only, with some absent. The sample shows around 430,000 clones, just under 90% of them seen only once. Sequenced sample: PBMCs or T cells enriched from blood (not recorded which). These receptor sequences come from a woman between 50 and 59 years old who had recovered from COVID-19. Both conserved end residues are part of each CDR3. The D gene is left open where the match is weak. For some rows the clone size is stated as once, few or many, or as a class when expanded; others skip it.

j_call,clone_size,v_call,d_call,cdr3_aa,cdr3_nt
TRBJ2-2,once,TRBV7-9,TRBD2,CASSLQAGTGELFF,TGTGCCAGCAGCTTACAAGCGGGGACCGGGGAGCTGTTTTTT
TRBJ1-2,NA,TRBV2,TRBD1,CASRRQGLGSGYTF,TGTGCCAGCAGAAGACAGGGGTTAGGGTCGGGCTACACCTTC
TRBJ1-2,NA,TRBV29-1,TRBD1,CSVAYRQGDSGYTF,TGCAGCGTCGCCTACCGACAGGGAGATTCTGGCTACACCTTC
TRBJ2-3,NA,TRBV13,NA,CASQKGDTQYF,TGTGCCAGCCAAAAGGGGGATACGCAGTATTTT
TRBJ1-3,NA,TRBV6-1,NA,CASSEIGTGNTIYF,TGTGCCAGCAGTGAAATCGGGACAGGAAACACCATATATTTT
TRBJ2-5,NA,TRBV27,NA,CASSFRQSQETQYF,TGTGCCAGCAGTTTCCGACAGTCTCAAGAGACCCAGTACTTC
TRBJ1-6,NA,TRBV5-4,NA,CASSLNFGGEVSSPLHF,TGTGCCAGCAGCTTGAATTTTGGCGGCGAGGTCAGTTCACCCCTCCACTTT
TRBJ1-2,NA,TRBV2,NA,CASNGPFFDGYTF,TGTGCCAGCAACGGTCCCTTCTTTGATGGCTACACCTTC
TRBJ2-1,NA,TRBV5-1,NA,CASSSTIESYNEQFF,TGCGCCAGCAGCTCCACTATAGAATCCTACAATGAGCAGTTCTTC
TRBJ1-1,NA,TRBV6-2/TRBV6-3,NA,CASSQRAPGAFF,TGTGCCAGCAGCCAACGGGCCCCAGGGGCTTTCTTT
TRBJ2-5,NA,TRBV9,TRBD1,CASSAQGAQETQYF,TGTGCCAGCAGCGCACAGGGGGCCCAGGAGACCCAGTACTTC
TRBJ2-7,NA,TRBV7-9,TRBD1,CASSFSDRVYEQYF,TGTGCCAGCAGCTTTTCAGACAGGGTCTACGAGCAGTACTTC
TRBJ1-2,NA,TRBV7-9,NA,CASSSQNHGYTF,TGTGCCAGCAGCTCACAAAACCATGGCTACACCTTC
TRBJ2-5,NA,TRBV28,NA,CASSLGSLGRETQYF,TGTGCCAGCAGTTTAGGGTCACTGGGCCGTGAGACCCAGTACTTC
TRBJ1-2,NA,TRBV5-1,TRBD1,CASSLTPGQGGDYTF,TGCGCCAGCAGCTTGACCCCGGGACAGGGAGGTGACTACACCTTC